The clone carrying this T cell receptor beta chain has more than one count but fewer than ten. Its antigen is as yet unknown. The sample belongs to a study of T cell responses to AZD1222 COVID-19 vaccine. Study-level information: Analysis merged second doses at about 4 or about 12 weeks.

There are 15 residues in the CDR3. V lost 4 bases and J lost 0; bases outside the gene matches: 4. Germline CDR1 SGHRS, CDR2 YFSETQ. Using immunoSEQ multiplex PCR, the repertoire was profiled, and TCRdb retains in-frame clones only, with some absent. The sample carries around 140,000 clones, approximately 90% recorded once. The study, taken as a whole, reports: Once two AZD1222 doses were given, Spike-specific TCR breadth and depth went up. Just five to seven people given AZD1222 tested seropositive at baseline. A mostly white British donor set with more females was recruited, and clonal diversity was possibly underestimated.

The gene calls are TRBV5-1 and TRBJ1-3; TRBD1 aligns across 7 bases. This TCR was recovered from an adult in good health. The sample was peripheral blood, taken on day 0 of AZD1222 vaccination. The CDR3 bases are TGCGCCAGCAGCGGGACAGTGAGCTCTGGAAACACCATATATTTT. It specifies CASSGTVSSGNTIYF. The complete variable domain, with remaining parts taken from reference TRBV5-1 and TRBJ1-3, reads KAGVTQTPRYLIKTRGQQVTLSCSPISGHRSVSWYQQTPGQGLQFLFEYFSETQRNKGNFPGRFSGRQFSNSRSEMNVSTLELGDSALYLCASSGTVSSGNTIYFGEGSWLTVV.